This note documents a single T cell receptor beta chain sequence. The data belong to a study of beta chain features in type 1 diabetes. The overall study: Investigators examined some 110,000,000 sorted cells across all samples.

All of the isolated RNA was reverse transcribed, so expressed TCRB transcripts were sequenced. Some clones are missing from TCRdb's copy, which holds only in-frame ones; the method was immunoSEQ multiplex PCR. The data hold a few hundred thousand clones, with roughly 12% observed a single time. CDR1 and CDR2 from the germline V gene are SGHVS and FNYEAQ. Trimming removed 5 bases from V and 4 bases from J; junction bases left unmatched: 3. The CDR3 sequence is 14 residues long. This chain links TRBV7-6 with TRBJ1-4; 8 bases are a match to TRBD1. This sequence was found in a man between 18 and 35 years old in good health. The sample taken for sequencing was naive CD4+ T cells from blood. The CDR3 DNA reads as TGTGCCAGCAGCCTAGGACAGGGTAATGAAAAACTGTTTTTT. Encoded protein: CASSLGQGNEKLFF. Full variable domain (remainder filled in from reference TRBV7-6 and TRBJ1-4): GAGVSQSPRYKVTKRGQDVALRCDPISGHVSLYWYRQALGQGPEFLTYFNYEAQQDKSGLPNDRFSAERPEGSISTLTIQRTEQRDSAMYRCASSLGQGNEKLFFGSGTQLSVL.